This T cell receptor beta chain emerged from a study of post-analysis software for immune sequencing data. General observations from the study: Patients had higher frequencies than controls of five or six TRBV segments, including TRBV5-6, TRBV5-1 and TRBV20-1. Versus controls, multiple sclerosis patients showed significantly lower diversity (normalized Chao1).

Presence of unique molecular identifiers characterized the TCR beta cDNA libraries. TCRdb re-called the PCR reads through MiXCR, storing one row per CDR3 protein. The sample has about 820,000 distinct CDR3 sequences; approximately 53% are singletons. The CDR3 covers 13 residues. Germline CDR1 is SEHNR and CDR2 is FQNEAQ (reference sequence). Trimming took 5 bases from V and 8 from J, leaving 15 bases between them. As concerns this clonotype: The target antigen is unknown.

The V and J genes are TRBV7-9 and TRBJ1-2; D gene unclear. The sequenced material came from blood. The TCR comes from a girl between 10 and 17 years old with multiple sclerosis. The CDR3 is CASSPSRPVGYTF. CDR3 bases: TGTGCCAGCAGCCCATCTCGACCCGTGGGCTACACCTTC.